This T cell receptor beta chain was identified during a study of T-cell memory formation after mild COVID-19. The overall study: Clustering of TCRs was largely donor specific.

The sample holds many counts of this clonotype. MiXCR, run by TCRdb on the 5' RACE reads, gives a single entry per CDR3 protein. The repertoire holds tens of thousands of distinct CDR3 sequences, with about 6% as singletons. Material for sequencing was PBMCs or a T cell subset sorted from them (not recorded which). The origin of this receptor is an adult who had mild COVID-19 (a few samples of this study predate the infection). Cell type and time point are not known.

The CDR3 bases are TGTGCCAGCAGCCCTGGGCAGAGCTATAGCAATCAGCCCCAGCATTTT. Its protein is CASSPGQSYSNQPQHF. The rearrangement joins TRBV7-9 to TRBJ1-5; D is uncertain. Germline V gives CDR1 SEHNR, CDR2 FQNEAQ (reference sequence). V was pared by 5 bases and J by 0 bases, with 14 bases between. The CDR3 loop spans 16 amino acids.